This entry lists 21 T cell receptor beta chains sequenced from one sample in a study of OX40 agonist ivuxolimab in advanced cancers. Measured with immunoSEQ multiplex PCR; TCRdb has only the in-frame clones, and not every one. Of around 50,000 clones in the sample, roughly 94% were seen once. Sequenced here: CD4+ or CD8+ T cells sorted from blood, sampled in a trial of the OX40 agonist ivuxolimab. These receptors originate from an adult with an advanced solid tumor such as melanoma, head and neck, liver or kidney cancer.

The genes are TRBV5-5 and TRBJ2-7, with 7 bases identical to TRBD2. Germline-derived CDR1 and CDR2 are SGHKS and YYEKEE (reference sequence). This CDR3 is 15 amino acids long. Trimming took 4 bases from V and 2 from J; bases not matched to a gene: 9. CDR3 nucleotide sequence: TGTGCCAGCAGCGGGGAGGGCGACGGGACCTACGAGCAGTACTTC. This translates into CASSGEGDGTYEQYF.

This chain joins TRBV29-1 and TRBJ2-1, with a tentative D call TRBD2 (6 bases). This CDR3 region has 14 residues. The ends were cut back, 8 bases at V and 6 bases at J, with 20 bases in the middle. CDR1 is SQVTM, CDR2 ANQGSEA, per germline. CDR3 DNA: TGCAGCATCCCCCCGGCGGGGAGCGGCAATGAGCAGTTCTTC. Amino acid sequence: CSIPPAGSGNEQFF.

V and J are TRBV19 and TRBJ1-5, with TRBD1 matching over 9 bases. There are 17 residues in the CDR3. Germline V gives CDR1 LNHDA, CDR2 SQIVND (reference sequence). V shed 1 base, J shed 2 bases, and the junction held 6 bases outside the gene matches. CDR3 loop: CASSIGQGVVGNQPQHF. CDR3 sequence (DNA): TGTGCCAGTAGTATAGGACAGGGGGTGGTCGGCAATCAGCCCCAGCATTTT.

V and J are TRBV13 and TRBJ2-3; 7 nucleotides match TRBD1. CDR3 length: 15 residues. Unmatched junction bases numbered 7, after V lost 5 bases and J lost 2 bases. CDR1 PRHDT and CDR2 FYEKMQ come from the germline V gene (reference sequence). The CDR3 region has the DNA TGTGCCAGCAGCACGCGACAGGGCACCACAGATACGCAGTATTTT. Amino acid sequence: CASSTRQGTTDTQYF.

This CDR3 reads CASSLTLGPGGEKLFF. The CDR3 nucleotides read TGTGCCAGCAGCTTAACCCTGGGCCCCGGCGGTGAAAAACTGTTTTTT. The chain employs TRBV7-6 and TRBJ1-4; D is unresolved. The CDR3 extends over 16 amino acids. V lost 2 bases, J lost 7 bases, and 17 bases lay in between. The germline CDR1 and CDR2 sequences are SGHVS and FNYEAQ.

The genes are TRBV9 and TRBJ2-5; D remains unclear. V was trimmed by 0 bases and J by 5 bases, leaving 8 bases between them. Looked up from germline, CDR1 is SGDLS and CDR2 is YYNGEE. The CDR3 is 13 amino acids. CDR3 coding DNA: TGTGCCAGCAGCGTAGGGGAACCGGAGACCCAGTACTTC. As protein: CASSVGEPETQYF.

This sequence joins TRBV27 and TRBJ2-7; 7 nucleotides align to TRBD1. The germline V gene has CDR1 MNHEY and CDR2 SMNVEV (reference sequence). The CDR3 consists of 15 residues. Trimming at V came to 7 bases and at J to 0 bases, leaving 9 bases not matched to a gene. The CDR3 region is CASTKGAPGSYEQYF. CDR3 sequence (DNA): TGTGCCAGCACCAAGGGGGCCCCAGGCTCCTACGAGCAGTACTTC.

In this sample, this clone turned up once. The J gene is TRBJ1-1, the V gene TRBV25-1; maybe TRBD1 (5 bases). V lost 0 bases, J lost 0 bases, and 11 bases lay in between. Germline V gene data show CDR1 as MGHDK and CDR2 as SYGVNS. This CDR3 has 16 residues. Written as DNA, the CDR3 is TGTGCCAGCAGTGAATATTCCCAGGGTATGAACACTGAAGCTTTCTTT. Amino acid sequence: CASSEYSQGMNTEAFF.

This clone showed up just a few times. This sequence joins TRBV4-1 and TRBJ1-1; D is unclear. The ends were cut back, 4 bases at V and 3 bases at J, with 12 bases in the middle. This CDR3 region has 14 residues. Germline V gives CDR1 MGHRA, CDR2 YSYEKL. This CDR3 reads CASSPGTDDTEAFF. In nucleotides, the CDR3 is TGCGCCAGCAGCCCGGGAACCGACGACACTGAAGCTTTCTTT.

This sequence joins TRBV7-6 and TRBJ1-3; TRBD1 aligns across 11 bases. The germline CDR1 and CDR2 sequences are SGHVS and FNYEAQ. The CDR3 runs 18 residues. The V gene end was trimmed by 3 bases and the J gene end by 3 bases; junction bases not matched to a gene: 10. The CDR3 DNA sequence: TGTGCCAGCAGCTTGATATCGCCGGACAGGGGGCGTGGAAACACCATATATTTT. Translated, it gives CASSLISPDRGRGNTIYF.

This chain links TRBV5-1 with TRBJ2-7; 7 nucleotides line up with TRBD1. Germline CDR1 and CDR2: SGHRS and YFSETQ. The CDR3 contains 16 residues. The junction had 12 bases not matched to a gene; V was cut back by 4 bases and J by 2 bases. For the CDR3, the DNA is TGCGCCAGCAGCGCAACCCTGGTACAGGGGACCTACGAGCAGTACTTC. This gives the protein CASSATLVQGTYEQYF.

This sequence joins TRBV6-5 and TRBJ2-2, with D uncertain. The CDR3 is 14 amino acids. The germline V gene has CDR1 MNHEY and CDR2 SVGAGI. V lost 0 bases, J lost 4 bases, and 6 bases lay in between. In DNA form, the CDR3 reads TGTGCCAGCAGTTACTCGCCAGGCACCGGGGAGCTGTTTTTT. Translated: CASSYSPGTGELFF.

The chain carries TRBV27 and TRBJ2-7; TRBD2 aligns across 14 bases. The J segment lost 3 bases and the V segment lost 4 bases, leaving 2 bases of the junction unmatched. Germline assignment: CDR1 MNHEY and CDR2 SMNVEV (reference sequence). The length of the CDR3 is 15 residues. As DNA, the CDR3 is TGTGCCAGCAGTTCGGGACTAGCGGGAGACTACGAGCAGTACTTC. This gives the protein CASSSGLAGDYEQYF.

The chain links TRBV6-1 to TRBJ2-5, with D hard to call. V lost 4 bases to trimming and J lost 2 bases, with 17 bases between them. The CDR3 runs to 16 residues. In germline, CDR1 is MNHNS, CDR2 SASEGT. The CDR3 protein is CASSAQQPLLQETQYF. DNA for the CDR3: TGTGCCAGCAGTGCCCAACAGCCTCTTTTACAAGAGACCCAGTACTTC.

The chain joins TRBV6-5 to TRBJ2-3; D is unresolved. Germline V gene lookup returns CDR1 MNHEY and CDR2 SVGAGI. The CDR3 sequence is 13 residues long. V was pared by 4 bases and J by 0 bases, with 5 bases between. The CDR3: CASSFGSTDTQYF. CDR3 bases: TGTGCCAGCAGTTTCGGGAGCACAGATACGCAGTATTTT.

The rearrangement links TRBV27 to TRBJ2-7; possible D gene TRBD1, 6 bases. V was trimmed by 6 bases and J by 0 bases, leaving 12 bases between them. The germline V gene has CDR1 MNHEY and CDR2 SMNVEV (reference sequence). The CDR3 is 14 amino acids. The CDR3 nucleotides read TGTGCCAGCAGCCGTAGGGGGAACTCCTACGAGCAGTACTTC. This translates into CASSRRGNSYEQYF.

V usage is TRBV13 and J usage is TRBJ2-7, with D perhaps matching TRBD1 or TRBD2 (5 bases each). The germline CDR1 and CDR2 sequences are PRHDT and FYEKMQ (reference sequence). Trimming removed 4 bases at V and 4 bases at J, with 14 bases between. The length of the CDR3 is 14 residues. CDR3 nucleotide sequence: TGTGCCAGCAGCTACCGGGACCGCTCTTACGAGCAGTACTTC. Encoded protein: CASSYRDRSYEQYF.

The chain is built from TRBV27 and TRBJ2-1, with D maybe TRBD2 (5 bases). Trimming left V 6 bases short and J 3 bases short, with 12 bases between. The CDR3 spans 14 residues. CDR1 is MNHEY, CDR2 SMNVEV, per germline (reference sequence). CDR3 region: CASSWTAGYNEQFF. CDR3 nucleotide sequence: TGTGCCAGCAGCTGGACTGCCGGCTACAATGAGCAGTTCTTC.

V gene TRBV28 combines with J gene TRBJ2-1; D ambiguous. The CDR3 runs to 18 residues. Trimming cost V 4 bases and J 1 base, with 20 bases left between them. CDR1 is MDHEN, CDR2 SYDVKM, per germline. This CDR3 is CASSYPLGAQNSYNEQFF. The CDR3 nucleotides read TGTGCCAGCAGTTACCCCCTAGGAGCGCAAAATTCCTACAATGAGCAGTTCTTC.

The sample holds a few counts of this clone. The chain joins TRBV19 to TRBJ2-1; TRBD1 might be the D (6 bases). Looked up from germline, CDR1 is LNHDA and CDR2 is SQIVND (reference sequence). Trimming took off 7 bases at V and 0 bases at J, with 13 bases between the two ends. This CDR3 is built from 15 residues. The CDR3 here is CASTITGPSYNEQFF. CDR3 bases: TGTGCCAGTACCATCACAGGGCCCTCCTACAATGAGCAGTTCTTC.

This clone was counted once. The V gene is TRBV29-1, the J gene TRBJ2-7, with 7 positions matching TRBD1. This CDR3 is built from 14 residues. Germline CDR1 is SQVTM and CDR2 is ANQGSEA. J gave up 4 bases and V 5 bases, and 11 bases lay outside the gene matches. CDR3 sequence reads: CSVCMFDRAYEQYF. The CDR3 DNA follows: TGCAGCGTTTGTATGTTTGACAGGGCTTACGAGCAGTACTTC.